This T cell receptor (beta chain) originates from a study of blood T cell repertoires in COVID-19. Study-level background: There were acute and convalescent COVID-19 samples, and they came from the United States, Italy and Spain.

Trimming shortened V by 3 bases and J by 0 bases, and 12 bases separated the two germline ends. Germline V gene sequence: CDR1 LNHDA, CDR2 SQIVND (reference sequence). The CDR3 extends over 17 amino acids. Repertoires were generated with immunoSEQ multiplex PCR, while TCRdb's copy carries only in-frame clones and drops some. The table has 150,000 to 200,000 clones, 88% seen once. The sample consisted of peripheral blood. This chain joins TRBV19 and TRBJ2-6, with TRBD1 as a possible D gene (6 bases). The sequence was collected from a man aged 40-50 years with active or convalescent COVID-19. The CDR3 protein is CASSIEQGGSGANVLTF. The DNA for the CDR3 is TGTGCCAGTAGTATTGAACAGGGTGGCTCTGGGGCCAACGTCCTGACTTTC. The entire variable domain, with the rest obtained from reference TRBV19 and TRBJ2-6, is as follows: DGGITQSPKYLFRKEGQNVTLSCEQNLNHDAMYWYRQDPGQGLRLIYYSQIVNDFQKGDIAEGYSVSREKKESFPLTVTSAQKNPTAFYLCASSIEQGGSGANVLTFGAGSRLTVL.